The clone carrying this TCR beta chain was counted only a few times. The sample originates from a study of CD8+ T cells in alopecia areata. Following extraction, RNA underwent reverse transcription to cDNA, which served as the sequencing template. TCRdb's copy holds only in-frame clones and misses some; the assay was immunoSEQ multiplex PCR. The sample contains 150,000 or so clones, approximately 45% of which appear only once. Germline CDR1 reads SQVTM; CDR2 reads ANQGSEA. The CDR3 covers 11 residues. V was pared by 6 bases and J by 4 bases, with 9 bases between. The chain is built from TRBV29-1 and TRBJ2-5; D remains unclear. Source material: CD4+ T cells sorted from blood. The receptor was derived from a human donor with alopecia areata. The CDR3 DNA sequence: TGCAGCGTCCGGAAGCTAGAGACCCAGTACTTC. This gives the protein CSVRKLETQYF. The variable domain in full, completed from reference TRBV29-1 and TRBJ2-5, reads SAVISQKPSRDICQRGTSLTIQCQVDSQVTMMFWYRQQPGQSLTLIATANQGSEATYESGFVIDKFPISRPNLTFSTLTVSNMSPEDSSIYLCSVRKLETQYFGPGTRLLVL.